This TCR beta chain is from a study of memory CD8 T cells in hepatitis C reinfection. Repertoires were generated with immunoSEQ multiplex PCR, while TCRdb's copy carries only in-frame clones and drops some. In the table there are 35,000 to 50,000 clones, roughly 90% of which are singletons. The ends were cut back, 3 bases at V and 6 bases at J, with 12 bases in the middle. CDR1 is MNHEY, CDR2 SVGAGI, per germline. The CDR3 loop spans 13 amino acids. Time point in this sample: peak reinfection, 3 to 8 weeks after reinfection detection. No in vitro expansion preceded TCR sequencing of the sorted cells. The chain links TRBV6-5 to TRBJ2-7, with D possibly TRBD2 on 6 matching bases. The specimen sequenced was naive CD8+ T cells sorted from blood. The sequence came from a man aged 18 to 35 with hepatitis C virus infection. For the CDR3, the DNA is TGTGCCAGCAGTTATCGTAGGGGAGGCGAGCAGTACTTC. It yields the protein CASSYRRGGEQYF.